This TCR beta chain was found in a study of T cells in narcolepsy. Study-wide findings and caveats: No autoreactive T cell clone sequences appeared in some memory CD4+ repertoires. Comparing one patient's CSF and blood CD4+ clonotypes highlighted HCRT- and TRIB2-specific autoreactive clonotypes. Autoreactive clonotypes reportedly recurred in blood of same and different patients, not controls.

V was trimmed by 1 base and J by 4 bases, leaving 13 bases between them. This CDR3 spans 15 amino acids. Germline V lookup: CDR1 MNHNS, CDR2 SASEGT. Sequencing was performed with immunoSEQ multiplex PCR; in TCRdb, only in-frame clones are kept and a portion is missing. There are nearly 35,000 clones in the sample; around 80% occur only once, and 1.1% lies in the top ten. With respect to this clone: Its antigen is currently unknown.

The J gene is TRBJ2-5, the V gene TRBV6-1, with a weak D call TRBD1 (6 bases). This clonotype was obtained from a human donor in good health. What was sequenced was memory (CD45RA-) CD4+ T cells from blood. The CDR3 here is CASSEGEGVLETQYF. CDR3 nucleotides: TGTGCCAGCAGTGAAGGCGAGGGGGTCCTAGAGACCCAGTACTTC.